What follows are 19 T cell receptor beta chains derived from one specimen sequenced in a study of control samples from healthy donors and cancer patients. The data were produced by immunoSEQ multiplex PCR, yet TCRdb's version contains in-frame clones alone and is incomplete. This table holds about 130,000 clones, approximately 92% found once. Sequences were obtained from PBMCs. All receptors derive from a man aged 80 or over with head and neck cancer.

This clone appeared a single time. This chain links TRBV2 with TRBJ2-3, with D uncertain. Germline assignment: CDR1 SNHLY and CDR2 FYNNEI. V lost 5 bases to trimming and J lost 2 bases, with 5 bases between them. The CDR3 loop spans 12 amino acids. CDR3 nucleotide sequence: TGTGCCAGCAGTTACAACACAGATACGCAGTATTTT. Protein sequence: CASSYNTDTQYF.

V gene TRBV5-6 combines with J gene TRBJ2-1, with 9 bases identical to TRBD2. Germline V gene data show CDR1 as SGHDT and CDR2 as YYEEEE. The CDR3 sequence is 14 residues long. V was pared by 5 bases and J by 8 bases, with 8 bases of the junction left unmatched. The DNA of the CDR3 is TGTGCCAGCAGGCGGCGGGGGGGCTTCGATGAGCAGTTCTTC. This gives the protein CASRRRGGFDEQFF.

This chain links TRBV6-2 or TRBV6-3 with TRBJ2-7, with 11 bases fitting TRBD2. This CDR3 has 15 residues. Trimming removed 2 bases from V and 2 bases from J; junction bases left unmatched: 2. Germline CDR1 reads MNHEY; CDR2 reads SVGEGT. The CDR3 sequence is CASSYIAGGPYEQYF. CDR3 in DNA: TGTGCCAGCAGTTACATAGCGGGAGGGCCCTACGAGCAGTACTTC.

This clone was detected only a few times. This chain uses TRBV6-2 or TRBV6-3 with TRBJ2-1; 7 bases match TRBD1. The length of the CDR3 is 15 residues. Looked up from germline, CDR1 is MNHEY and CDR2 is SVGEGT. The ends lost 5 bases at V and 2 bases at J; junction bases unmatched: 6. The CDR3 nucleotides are TGTGCCAGCAGTCTAGGGGGCGGAACCTACAATGAGCAGTTCTTC. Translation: CASSLGGGTYNEQFF.

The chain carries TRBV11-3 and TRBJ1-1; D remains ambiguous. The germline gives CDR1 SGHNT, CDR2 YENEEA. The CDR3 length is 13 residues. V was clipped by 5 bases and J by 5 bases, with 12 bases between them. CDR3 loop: CASSPGPRTEAFF. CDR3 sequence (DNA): TGTGCCAGCAGCCCCGGGCCGAGAACTGAAGCTTTCTTT.

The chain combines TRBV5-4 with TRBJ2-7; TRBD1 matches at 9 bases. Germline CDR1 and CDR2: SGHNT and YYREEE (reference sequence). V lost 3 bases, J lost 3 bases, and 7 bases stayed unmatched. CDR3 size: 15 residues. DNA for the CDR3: TGTGCCAGCAGCTCACAAGGGACAGGGTTCTACGAGCAGTACTTC. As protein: CASSSQGTGFYEQYF.

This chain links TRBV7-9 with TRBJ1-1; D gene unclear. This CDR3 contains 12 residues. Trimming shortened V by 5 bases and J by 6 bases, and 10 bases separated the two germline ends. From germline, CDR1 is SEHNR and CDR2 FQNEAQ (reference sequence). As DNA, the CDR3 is TGTGCCAGCAGCCTCAAAAGTGCTGAAGCTTTCTTT. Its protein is CASSLKSAEAFF.

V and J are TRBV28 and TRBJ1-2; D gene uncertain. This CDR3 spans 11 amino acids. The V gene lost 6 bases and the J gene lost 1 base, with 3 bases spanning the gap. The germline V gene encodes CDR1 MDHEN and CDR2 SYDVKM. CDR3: CASSNNYGYTF. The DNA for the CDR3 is TGTGCCAGCAGCAATAACTATGGCTACACCTTC.

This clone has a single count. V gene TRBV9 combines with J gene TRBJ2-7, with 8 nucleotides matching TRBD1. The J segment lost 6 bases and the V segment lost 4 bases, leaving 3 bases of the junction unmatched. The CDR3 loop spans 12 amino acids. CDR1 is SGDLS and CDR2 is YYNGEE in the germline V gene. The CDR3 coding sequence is TGTGCCAGCAGCCCTACAGGGGGCGAGCAGTACTTC. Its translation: CASSPTGGEQYF.

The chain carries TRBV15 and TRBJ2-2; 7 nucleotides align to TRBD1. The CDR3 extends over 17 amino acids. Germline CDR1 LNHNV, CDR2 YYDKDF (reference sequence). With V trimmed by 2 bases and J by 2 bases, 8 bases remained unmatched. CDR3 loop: CATSRQSGTDNTGELFF. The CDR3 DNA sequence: TGTGCCACCAGCAGACAATCCGGGACAGATAACACCGGGGAGCTGTTTTTT.

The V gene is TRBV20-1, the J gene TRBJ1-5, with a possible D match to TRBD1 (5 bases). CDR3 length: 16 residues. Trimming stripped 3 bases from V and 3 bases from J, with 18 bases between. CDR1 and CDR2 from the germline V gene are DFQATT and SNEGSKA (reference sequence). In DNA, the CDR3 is TGCAGTGCTAGTGGTCAGGGTCCAATTACCAATCAGCCCCAGCATTTT. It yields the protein CSASGQGPITNQPQHF.

The CDR3 loop is CASSPEGKYGYTF. In nucleotides, the CDR3 is TGTGCCAGCTCACCAGAGGGAAAATATGGCTACACCTTC. V is TRBV18 and J is TRBJ1-2; unclear D gene. CDR1 and CDR2 from the germline V gene are KGHSH and LQKENI. The CDR3 loop spans 13 amino acids. Trimming removed 2 bases from V and 5 bases from J, with 9 bases in between.

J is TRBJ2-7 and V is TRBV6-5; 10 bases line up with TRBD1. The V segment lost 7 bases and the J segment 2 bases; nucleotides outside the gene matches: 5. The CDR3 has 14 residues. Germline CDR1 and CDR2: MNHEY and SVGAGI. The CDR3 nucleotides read TGTGCCAGCAACACGGACAGGGGGACCTACGAGCAGTACTTC. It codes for CASNTDRGTYEQYF.

The CDR3 bases are TGTGCCAGCAGCTTAGGCACAACCTACGAGCAGTACTTC. Amino acids: CASSLGTTYEQYF. The rearrangement links TRBV11-2 to TRBJ2-7; D uncertain. The CDR3 is 13 amino acids. V lost 1 base and J 2 bases, leaving 6 bases between the germline ends. Germline V gives CDR1 SGHAT, CDR2 FQNNGV.

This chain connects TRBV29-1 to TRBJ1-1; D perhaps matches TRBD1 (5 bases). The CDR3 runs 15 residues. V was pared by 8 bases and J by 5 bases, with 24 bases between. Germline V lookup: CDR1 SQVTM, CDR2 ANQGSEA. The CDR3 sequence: CSSLAVGFGGTEAFF. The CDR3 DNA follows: TGCAGCTCCCTCGCGGTAGGGTTTGGGGGGACTGAAGCTTTCTTT. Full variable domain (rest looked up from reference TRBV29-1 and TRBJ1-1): SAVISQKPSRDICQRGTSLTIQCQVDSQVTMMFWYRQQPGQSLTLIATANQGSEATYESGFVIDKFPISRPNLTFSTLTVSNMSPEDSSIYLCSSLAVGFGGTEAFFGQGTRLTVV.

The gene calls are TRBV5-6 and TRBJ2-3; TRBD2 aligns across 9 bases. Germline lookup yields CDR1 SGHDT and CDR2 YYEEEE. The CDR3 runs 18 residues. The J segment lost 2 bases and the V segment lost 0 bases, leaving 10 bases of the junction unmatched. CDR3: CASSLGPPAGGSTDTQYF. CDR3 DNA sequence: TGTGCCAGCAGCTTGGGGCCTCCAGCGGGGGGCTCCACAGATACGCAGTATTTT. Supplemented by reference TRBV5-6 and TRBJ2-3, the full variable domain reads DAGVTQSPTHLIKTRGQQVTLRCSPKSGHDTVSWYQQALGQGPQFIFQYYEEEERQRGNFPDRFSGHQFPNYSSELNVNALLLGDSALYLCASSLGPPAGGSTDTQYFGPGTRLTVL.

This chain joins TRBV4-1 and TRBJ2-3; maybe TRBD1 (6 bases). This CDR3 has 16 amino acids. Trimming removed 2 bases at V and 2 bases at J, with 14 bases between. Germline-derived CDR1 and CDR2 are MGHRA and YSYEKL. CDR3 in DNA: TGCGCCAGCAGCCAAATGGCGACAGGACACACAGATACGCAGTATTTT. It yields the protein CASSQMATGHTDTQYF.

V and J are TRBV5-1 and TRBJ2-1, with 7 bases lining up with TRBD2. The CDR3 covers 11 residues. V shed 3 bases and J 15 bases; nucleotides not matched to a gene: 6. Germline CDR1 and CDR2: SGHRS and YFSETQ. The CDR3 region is CASSSSGNRFF. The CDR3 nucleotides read TGCGCCAGCAGCTCCAGCGGGAATCGGTTCTTC.

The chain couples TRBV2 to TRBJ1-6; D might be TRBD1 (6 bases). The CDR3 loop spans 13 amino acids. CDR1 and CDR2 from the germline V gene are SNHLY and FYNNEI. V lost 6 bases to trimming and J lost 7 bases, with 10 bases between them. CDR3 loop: CASSEDRNSPLHF. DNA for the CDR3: TGTGCCAGCAGCGAGGACAGAAATTCACCCCTCCACTTT.